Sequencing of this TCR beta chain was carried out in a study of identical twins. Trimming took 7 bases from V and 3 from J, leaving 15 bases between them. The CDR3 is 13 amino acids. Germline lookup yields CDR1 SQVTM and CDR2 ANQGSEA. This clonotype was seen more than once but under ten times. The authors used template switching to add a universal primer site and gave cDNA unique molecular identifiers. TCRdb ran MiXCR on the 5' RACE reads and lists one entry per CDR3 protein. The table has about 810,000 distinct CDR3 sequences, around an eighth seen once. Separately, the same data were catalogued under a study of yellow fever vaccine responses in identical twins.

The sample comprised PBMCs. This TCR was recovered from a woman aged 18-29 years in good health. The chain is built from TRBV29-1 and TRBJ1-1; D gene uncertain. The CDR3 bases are TGCAGCGACCGGACGGCTCGCGACACTGAAGCTTTCTTT. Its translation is CSDRTARDTEAFF.